A selection of T cell receptor beta chains follows, all from one sample in a study of T cell responses to AZD1222 COVID-19 vaccine. Sequenced by immunoSEQ multiplex PCR; TCRdb stores in-frame clones only, minus some. This table has 120,000 to 150,000 clones, approximately 89% appearing once. Material: peripheral blood, obtained 28 days after the second AZD1222 dose. These receptors came from an adult who received the AZD1222 COVID-19 vaccine. Both conserved end residues are part of each CDR3. Fields, in order: clone size, D gene, J gene, V gene, CDR3 length, CDR3 DNA, CDR3 protein. D genes are given only for firm matches. Size tells how often a clone was seen (once, few, many) or the class of an expanded clone, and some rows leave it out.

clone size: -
D gene: TRBD1
J gene: TRBJ1-2
V gene: TRBV24-1
CDR3 length: 13
CDR3 DNA: TGTGCCACCGGCGGGGACAGTAACTATGGCTACACCTTC
CDR3 protein: CATGGDSNYGYTF

clone size: -
D gene: TRBD1
J gene: TRBJ2-7
V gene: TRBV7-6
CDR3 length: 16
CDR3 DNA: TGTGCCAGCAGCCTCTTGGACAGGCGAGGGAGATACGAGCAGTACTTC
CDR3 protein: CASSLLDRRGRYEQYF

clone size: -
D gene: -
J gene: TRBJ1-1
V gene: TRBV12-3/TRBV12-4
CDR3 length: 13
CDR3 DNA: TGTGCCAGCAGTCCCCTGGAGGGGACTGAAGCTTTCTTT
CDR3 protein: CASSPLEGTEAFF

clone size: few
D gene: -
J gene: TRBJ1-1
V gene: TRBV10-3
CDR3 length: 16
CDR3 DNA: TGTGCCATCACGATTTCGGAAGGGGCAGGGCACACTGAAGCTTTCTTT
CDR3 protein: CAITISEGAGHTEAFF

clone size: once
D gene: -
J gene: TRBJ1-3
V gene: TRBV4-3
CDR3 length: 18
CDR3 DNA: TGCGCCAGCAGCCAAGACTACGGACGGACCAGCTCTGGAAACACCATATATTTT
CDR3 protein: CASSQDYGRTSSGNTIYF

clone size: -
D gene: -
J gene: TRBJ1-1
V gene: TRBV6-5
CDR3 length: 14
CDR3 DNA: TGTGCCAGCAGTTATTTTTCTCGGGACACTGAAGCTTTCTTT
CDR3 protein: CASSYFSRDTEAFF

clone size: -
D gene: TRBD1
J gene: TRBJ1-1
V gene: TRBV2
CDR3 length: 16
CDR3 DNA: TGTGCCAGCAGGGTAGACCGACAGGGGATGAACACTGAAGCTTTCTTT
CDR3 protein: CASRVDRQGMNTEAFF

clone size: -
D gene: TRBD1
J gene: TRBJ1-1
V gene: TRBV28
CDR3 length: 15
CDR3 DNA: TGTGCCAGCAGTTTGTCAGGACAGGGGAACACTGAAGCTTTCTTT
CDR3 protein: CASSLSGQGNTEAFF

clone size: -
D gene: -
J gene: TRBJ2-3
V gene: TRBV2
CDR3 length: 15
CDR3 DNA: TGTGCCAGCAAGAGAGACTTGACTAGCACAGATACGCAGTATTTT
CDR3 protein: CASKRDLTSTDTQYF

clone size: once
D gene: -
J gene: TRBJ2-7
V gene: TRBV7-9
CDR3 length: 13
CDR3 DNA: TGTGCCAGCAGCTCCTTTGGGTCCTACGAGCAGTACTTC
CDR3 protein: CASSSFGSYEQYF

clone size: -
D gene: -
J gene: TRBJ1-2
V gene: TRBV4-1
CDR3 length: 11
CDR3 DNA: TGCGCCAGCAGCCTCAGTGGAAGCTACACCTTC
CDR3 protein: CASSLSGSYTF

clone size: -
D gene: -
J gene: TRBJ1-2
V gene: TRBV29-1
CDR3 length: 13
CDR3 DNA: TGCAGCGTGTATGGGCAGGCCCCGTATGGCTACACCTTC
CDR3 protein: CSVYGQAPYGYTF

clone size: -
D gene: -
J gene: TRBJ1-2
V gene: TRBV30
CDR3 length: 16
CDR3 DNA: TGTGCCTGGAGTGTACTTCTTGGGACAAGGAACTATGGCTACACCTTC
CDR3 protein: CAWSVLLGTRNYGYTF

clone size: -
D gene: TRBD1
J gene: TRBJ1-2
V gene: TRBV4-1
CDR3 length: 15
CDR3 DNA: TGCGCCAGCAGCCAACAGGGACAGGGAAGAGGTGGCTACACCTTC
CDR3 protein: CASSQQGQGRGGYTF

clone size: -
D gene: TRBD2
J gene: TRBJ2-1
V gene: TRBV7-3
CDR3 length: 20
CDR3 DNA: TGTGCCAGCAGCTTATACCCCCACTCTAGTGGCGGGAGCTCCTACAATGAGCAGTTCTTC
CDR3 protein: CASSLYPHSSGGSSYNEQFF

clone size: -
D gene: TRBD1
J gene: TRBJ1-2
V gene: TRBV10-3
CDR3 length: 15
CDR3 DNA: TGTGCCACCTCTCAGGGGGTCGGGAGGAACTATGGCTACACCTTC
CDR3 protein: CATSQGVGRNYGYTF

clone size: once
D gene: -
J gene: TRBJ1-6
V gene: TRBV4-1
CDR3 length: 14
CDR3 DNA: TGCGCCAGCAGCCAAGTCCGGGTACAATCACCCCTCCACTTT
CDR3 protein: CASSQVRVQSPLHF

clone size: -
D gene: TRBD2
J gene: TRBJ2-5
V gene: TRBV6-5
CDR3 length: 14
CDR3 DNA: TGTGCCAGCAGTTACCTAGCGGGAGTGGAGACCCAGTACTTC
CDR3 protein: CASSYLAGVETQYF

clone size: -
D gene: -
J gene: TRBJ2-3
V gene: TRBV9
CDR3 length: 18
CDR3 DNA: TGTGCCAGCAGCGTAGTAGCCACTAAGGGGTCGGTCACAGATACGCAGTATTTT
CDR3 protein: CASSVVATKGSVTDTQYF

clone size: few
D gene: TRBD1
J gene: TRBJ1-2
V gene: TRBV6-6
CDR3 length: 14
CDR3 DNA: TGTGCCAGCAGTCAGGGGGAGTTGAACTATGGCTACACCTTC
CDR3 protein: CASSQGELNYGYTF

clone size: -
D gene: TRBD1
J gene: TRBJ2-7
V gene: TRBV29-1
CDR3 length: 13
CDR3 DNA: TGCAGCGTTGGGCAGGGGGCGAAGTACGAGCAGTACTTC
CDR3 protein: CSVGQGAKYEQYF

clone size: -
D gene: -
J gene: TRBJ2-1
V gene: TRBV21-1
CDR3 length: 15
CDR3 DNA: TGTGCCAGCAGTACCCCGGGACTAGCTAGCAATGAGCAGTTCTTC
CDR3 protein: CASSTPGLASNEQFF

clone size: -
D gene: -
J gene: TRBJ1-1
V gene: TRBV14
CDR3 length: 14
CDR3 DNA: TGTGCCAGCAGCCAAGCCCCCATGAACACTGAAGCTTTCTTT
CDR3 protein: CASSQAPMNTEAFF

clone size: -
D gene: -
J gene: TRBJ2-1
V gene: TRBV11-2
CDR3 length: 17
CDR3 DNA: TGTGCCAGCAGCAACAGCCCCTTCTATACCCGGGGAGATGAGCAGTTCTTC
CDR3 protein: CASSNSPFYTRGDEQFF